Presented here are 26 T cell receptor beta chains from one specimen sequenced in a study of brain T cells in children with intractable seizures. Here immunoSEQ multiplex PCR was the method, and the copy in TCRdb shows in-frame clones only, minus some. The data show approximately 330,000 clones, about 93% seen once. This sample's time point: blood from clinic visit 5 months post-surgery; TSC patient then seizure free. The sample here was peripheral blood, taken around 5 months after surgery. These receptors came from a boy under two years old with tuberous sclerosis and intractable seizures.

This clone was detected once. The V gene is TRBV10-3, the J gene TRBJ2-3; possibly TRBD2 for D (6 bases). Germline V gene sequence: CDR1 ENHRY, CDR2 SYGVKD. V was clipped by 8 bases and J by 1 base, with 13 bases between them. CDR3 length equals 14 residues. CDR3 region: CAIADYRGTDTQYF. The CDR3 DNA is TGTGCCATCGCGGACTACCGAGGCACAGATACGCAGTATTTT.

In this sample, this clone turned up once. The chain employs TRBV2 and TRBJ2-3; D is unclear. Germline assignment: CDR1 SNHLY and CDR2 FYNNEI. The CDR3 extends over 16 amino acids. Trimming took off 1 base at V and 2 bases at J, with 13 bases between the two ends. The CDR3 reads CASSEERVAVTDTQYF. The CDR3 DNA reads as TGTGCCAGCAGTGAAGAAAGGGTGGCCGTCACAGATACGCAGTATTTT.

The chain has TRBV29-1 and TRBJ1-1; 7 bases are a match to TRBD1. The ends lost 7 bases at V and 3 bases at J; junction bases unmatched: 5. The CDR3 extends over 12 amino acids. The germline V gene has CDR1 SQVTM and CDR2 ANQGSEA. CDR3 protein: CSAGQGDTEAFF. CDR3 DNA: TGCAGCGCTGGGCAGGGGGACACTGAAGCTTTCTTT.

The chain uses TRBV2 and TRBJ2-3, with 8 bases matching TRBD2. Germline V gene data show CDR1 as SNHLY and CDR2 as FYNNEI. This CDR3 has 15 amino acids. V shed 4 bases, J shed 3 bases, and the junction held 6 bases outside the gene matches. CDR3 region: CASSGLSGRTDTQYF. The CDR3 region has the DNA TGTGCCAGCAGTGGGCTGAGCGGGAGAACAGATACGCAGTATTTT.

The CDR3 here is CASSEVTDYEQYF. In DNA, the CDR3 is TGTGCCAGCAGTGAGGTCACAGACTACGAGCAGTACTTC. V and J are TRBV25-1 and TRBJ2-7; D is undetermined. V lost 3 bases to trimming and J lost 3 bases, with 9 bases between them. The CDR3 consists of 13 residues. Germline assignment: CDR1 MGHDK and CDR2 SYGVNS.

The chain combines TRBV5-1 with TRBJ1-2; 7 bases agree with TRBD1. Trimming at V came to 4 bases and at J to 3 bases, leaving 15 bases not matched to a gene. CDR1 is SGHRS, CDR2 YFSETQ, per germline. The CDR3 covers 17 residues. This CDR3 reads CASSLLGYRGKDYGYTF. Written as DNA, the CDR3 is TGCGCCAGCAGCCTACTAGGTTACAGGGGTAAGGACTATGGCTACACCTTC.

This chain joins TRBV10-1 and TRBJ1-1, with TRBD1 matching 7 bases. V dropped 0 bases and J dropped 7; count of bases not matched to a gene: 8. CDR3 size: 15 residues. Germline CDR1 reads WNHNN; CDR2 reads SYGVQD (reference sequence). CDR3 sequence reads: CASSESRQGGREAFF. The CDR3 DNA follows: TGCGCCAGCAGTGAGTCTCGACAGGGAGGCCGTGAAGCTTTCTTT.

The rearrangement joins TRBV9 to TRBJ2-1, with a possible D match to TRBD2 (5 bases). Germline assignment: CDR1 SGDLS and CDR2 YYNGEE. The CDR3 is 17 amino acids. V was shortened by 0 bases and J by 6 bases, with 19 bases between the two germline ends. CDR3 nucleotides: TGTGCCAGCAGCGTAGAGGCTTGGGCGGGTAAAGGCAATGAGCAGTTCTTC. It encodes CASSVEAWAGKGNEQFF.

Only one count was recorded for this clone. The chain uses TRBV10-3 and TRBJ2-1; 7 bases align to TRBD1. Germline CDR1 and CDR2: ENHRY and SYGVKD. The length of the CDR3 is 16 residues. V lost 10 bases and J lost 0; bases outside the gene matches: 12. CDR3: CATRRGGQLSYNEQFF. The CDR3 DNA follows: TGTGCCACCCGGAGAGGGGGCCAACTCTCCTACAATGAGCAGTTCTTC.

The chain links TRBV5-1 to TRBJ2-3, with D perhaps TRBD1 (6 bases). Trimming stripped 4 bases from V and 6 bases from J, with 18 bases between. CDR1 and CDR2 (germline): SGHRS, YFSETQ. This CDR3 comprises 15 residues. The CDR3 region is CASSPPGHGSDTQYF. The CDR3 region has the DNA TGCGCCAGCAGCCCCCCGGGACACGGCTCGGATACGCAGTATTTT.

The chain carries TRBV9 and TRBJ2-5, with 12 bases fitting TRBD2. CDR1 SGDLS and CDR2 YYNGEE come from the germline V gene. The CDR3 covers 16 residues. V gave up 4 bases and J gave up 4 bases; unmatched junction bases: 8. Here the CDR3 reads CASSPSTSGRSETQYF. The DNA for the CDR3 is TGTGCCAGCAGCCCCTCTACTAGCGGGAGGTCAGAGACCCAGTACTTC. Combining the CDR3 with reference TRBV9 and TRBJ2-5 gives the whole variable domain DSGVTQTPKHLITATGQRVTLRCSPRSGDLSVYWYQQSLDQGLQFLIQYYNGEERAKGNILERFSAQQFPDLHSELNLSSLELGDSALYFCASSPSTSGRSETQYFGPGTRLLVL.

The chain is built from TRBV19 and TRBJ2-1, with D perhaps TRBD1 (6 bases). Germline V CDR1 and CDR2: LNHDA, SQIVND (reference sequence). Trimming shortened V by 5 bases and J by 1 base, and 12 bases separated the two germline ends. The CDR3 loop spans 15 amino acids. CDR3 sequence reads: CASSSDSFSYNEQFF. Written as DNA, the CDR3 is TGTGCCAGTAGTTCGGACAGCTTTTCCTACAATGAGCAGTTCTTC.

This rearrangement joins TRBV9 to TRBJ2-2, with D tentatively TRBD1 (6 bases). The length of the CDR3 is 14 residues. Germline CDR1 is SGDLS and CDR2 is YYNGEE. Trimming left V 3 bases short and J 5 bases short, with 11 bases between. CDR3 nucleotides: TGTGCCAGCAGCGCGCAGGGGCGAACCGGGGAGCTGTTTTTT. Encoded protein: CASSAQGRTGELFF.

This clone was recorded a few times. This sequence joins TRBV2 and TRBJ1-6, with 8 bases identical to TRBD1. The CDR3 has 15 residues. V gave up 7 bases and J gave up 7 bases; unmatched junction bases: 9. The germline gives CDR1 SNHLY, CDR2 FYNNEI. The CDR3 DNA sequence: TGTGCCAGCAACCCCAGGACAGGGAACAATTCACCCCTCCACTTT. Protein sequence: CASNPRTGNNSPLHF.

This chain joins TRBV27 and TRBJ1-5; a possible D gene is TRBD1 (5 bases). V was clipped by 0 bases and J by 0 bases, with 9 bases between them. The CDR3 has 16 amino acids. Germline CDR1 is MNHEY and CDR2 is SMNVEV (reference sequence). In DNA, the CDR3 is TGTGCCAGCAGTTTATCCTGGGGCGGTAGCAATCAGCCCCAGCATTTT. Amino acid sequence: CASSLSWGGSNQPQHF.

The chain links TRBV19 to TRBJ1-2; D call uncertain. The CDR3 sequence is 16 residues long. Germline V gene sequence: CDR1 LNHDA, CDR2 SQIVND (reference sequence). Deletions cut 3 bases from V and 1 base from J, with 15 bases between. CDR3 sequence (DNA): TGTGCCAGTAGTATCAACGCGTCACCCATTAACTATGGCTACACCTTC. As protein: CASSINASPINYGYTF.

The V gene is TRBV12-3 or TRBV12-4, the J gene TRBJ1-2; D is possibly TRBD1 (5 bases). The CDR3 contains 12 residues. V dropped 6 bases and J dropped 4 bases, with 9 bases sitting between them. As DNA, the CDR3 is TGTGCCAGCAGGGTCGGGACCTATGGCTACACCTTC. Protein: CASRVGTYGYTF.

The chain recombines TRBV5-1 with TRBJ1-3; D is undetermined. The V gene lost 4 bases and the J gene lost 3 bases, with 8 bases spanning the gap. The CDR3 has 13 amino acids. Per the germline V gene, CDR1 is SGHRS and CDR2 is YFSETQ. The CDR3 sequence: CASSIEFGNTIYF. CDR3 nucleotides: TGCGCCAGCAGCATTGAGTTTGGAAACACCATATATTTT.

This rearrangement joins TRBV7-9 to TRBJ1-1; no firm D call. V dropped 6 bases and J dropped 1 base, with 12 bases sitting between them. The CDR3 is 14 residues long. Germline V gene sequence: CDR1 SEHNR, CDR2 FQNEAQ (reference sequence). The CDR3 region has the DNA TGTGCCAGCAGTTACCACGCGGGGAACACTGAAGCTTTCTTT. As protein: CASSYHAGNTEAFF. Based on the CDR3 plus reference TRBV7-9 and TRBJ1-1, the full variable domain is DTGVSQNPRHKITKRGQNVTFRCDPISEHNRLYWYRQTLGQGPEFLTYFQNEAQLEKSRLLSDRFSAERPKGSFSTLEIQRTEQGDSAMYLCASSYHAGNTEAFFGQGTRLTVV.

The CDR3 region has the DNA TGCGCCAGCAGCTTGGGGAGCGGGGGTGAGCAGTTCTTC. The encoded protein is CASSLGSGGEQFF. The V gene is TRBV5-1, the J gene TRBJ2-1, with TRBD2 identical over 8 bases. The CDR3 is 13 amino acids. Germline CDR1 SGHRS, CDR2 YFSETQ. Germline trimming cut 0 bases from V and 9 bases from J; bases unmatched to any gene: 2.

The chain combines TRBV7-6 with TRBJ2-7; 13 bases fit TRBD2. The CDR3 contains 19 residues. With 6 bases clipped from V and 1 base from J, the junction kept 15 bases outside the gene matches. The germline gives CDR1 SGHVS, CDR2 FNYEAQ. The CDR3 sequence: CASRPRGLAGVVRSYEQYF. Written as DNA, the CDR3 is TGTGCCAGCAGGCCCCGTGGACTAGCGGGAGTGGTTAGGTCCTACGAGCAGTACTTC.

The chain is built from TRBV6-2 or TRBV6-3 and TRBJ1-6, with D possibly TRBD1 on 5 matching bases. This CDR3 spans 15 amino acids. V dropped 0 bases and J dropped 7 bases, with 10 bases sitting between them. Germline V gives CDR1 MNHEY, CDR2 SVGEGT. The CDR3 reads CASSYSGGRNSPLHF. The CDR3 region has the DNA TGTGCCAGCAGTTACTCCGGGGGGAGGAATTCACCCCTCCACTTT.

The V and J genes are TRBV28 and TRBJ2-1, with a tentative D call TRBD2 (6 bases). CDR1 MDHEN and CDR2 SYDVKM come from the germline V gene. V gave up 1 base and J gave up 3 bases, with 10 bases separating them. The CDR3 contains 15 residues. CDR3 bases: TGTGCCAGCAGTTTATACGGGAGAAACTACAATGAGCAGTTCTTC. Protein product: CASSLYGRNYNEQFF.

The genes are TRBV28 and TRBJ1-2; TRBD1 agrees at 7 bases. V lost 5 bases to trimming and J lost 2 bases; unmatched junction nucleotides: 8. The length of the CDR3 is 15 residues. CDR1 is MDHEN, CDR2 SYDVKM, per germline. The CDR3 is CASSPGQALNYGYTF. For the CDR3, the DNA is TGTGCCAGCAGTCCCGGACAGGCGCTAAACTATGGCTACACCTTC.

The genes are TRBV9 and TRBJ1-1, with a weak D call TRBD1 (5 bases). Between the trimmed V and J ends, which lost 1 base and 4 bases, there was a span of 17 bases. CDR1 and CDR2 from the germline V gene are SGDLS and YYNGEE. The CDR3 consists of 16 residues. CDR3 in amino acids: CASSVHLGRGITEAFF. Here the CDR3 DNA reads TGTGCCAGCAGCGTACACCTCGGGCGGGGGATCACTGAAGCTTTCTTT. The variable domain in full, completed from reference TRBV9 and TRBJ1-1, reads DSGVTQTPKHLITATGQRVTLRCSPRSGDLSVYWYQQSLDQGLQFLIQYYNGEERAKGNILERFSAQQFPDLHSELNLSSLELGDSALYFCASSVHLGRGITEAFFGQGTRLTVV.

The rearrangement joins TRBV15 to TRBJ1-6; D is perhaps TRBD1 (5 bases). The germline CDR1 and CDR2 sequences are LNHNV and YYDKDF (reference sequence). Trimming pared 0 bases from V and 7 bases from J, leaving 13 bases between. The CDR3 sequence is 16 residues long. CDR3 residues: CATSREGREGNSPLHF. The CDR3 DNA reads TGTGCCACCAGCAGAGAGGGCAGGGAGGGAAATTCACCCCTCCACTTT.